The sequence of this T cell receptor (beta chain) was determined in a study of T cells after yellow fever vaccination. Looking at the study overall: Fractions containing few cells were prepared with SMART-Seq v4 Ultra Low Input.

Generation of TCR cDNA used 5'RACE template switching (which added a universal primer site and UMIs). TCRdb reprocessed the 5' RACE reads via MiXCR and lists one record per CDR3 protein. This table has roughly 50,000 distinct CDR3 sequences, approximately 7% appearing once. Looked up from germline, CDR1 is PRHDT and CDR2 is FYEKMQ (reference sequence). Trimming took off 5 bases at V and 1 base at J, with 5 bases between the two ends. This CDR3 region has 12 residues. The specimen comprised CD8+ T cells sorted from PBMCs, sampled roughly 14 days after the first yellow fever vaccination. The chain couples TRBV13 to TRBJ1-1, with D perhaps TRBD1 (5 bases). The TCR sequence derives from a young man who received the YFV17D yellow fever vaccine. In nucleotides, the CDR3 is TGTGCCAGCAGCACAGGGAACACTGAAGCTTTCTTT. Its protein product is CASSTGNTEAFF.